This T cell receptor beta chain originates from a study of blood T cell repertoires in COVID-19. From germline, CDR1 is SEHNR and CDR2 FQNEAQ (reference sequence). The CDR3 loop spans 14 amino acids. Trimming cost V 4 bases and J 0 bases, with 9 bases left between them. Participants had their cohort set by participant-reported clinical history. Some clones are missing from TCRdb's copy, which holds only in-frame ones; the method was immunoSEQ multiplex PCR. The sample includes hundreds of thousands of clones, 87% of them seen just once. The sequenced sample was PBMCs or T cells enriched from blood (not recorded which). The V gene is TRBV7-9, the J gene TRBJ1-1; D is possibly TRBD1 (5 bases). The sequence came from a middle-aged woman who had recovered from COVID-19. As DNA, the CDR3 is TGTGCCAGCAGCTCGGGGGAGGTGAACACTGAAGCTTTCTTT. It translates to CASSSGEVNTEAFF.